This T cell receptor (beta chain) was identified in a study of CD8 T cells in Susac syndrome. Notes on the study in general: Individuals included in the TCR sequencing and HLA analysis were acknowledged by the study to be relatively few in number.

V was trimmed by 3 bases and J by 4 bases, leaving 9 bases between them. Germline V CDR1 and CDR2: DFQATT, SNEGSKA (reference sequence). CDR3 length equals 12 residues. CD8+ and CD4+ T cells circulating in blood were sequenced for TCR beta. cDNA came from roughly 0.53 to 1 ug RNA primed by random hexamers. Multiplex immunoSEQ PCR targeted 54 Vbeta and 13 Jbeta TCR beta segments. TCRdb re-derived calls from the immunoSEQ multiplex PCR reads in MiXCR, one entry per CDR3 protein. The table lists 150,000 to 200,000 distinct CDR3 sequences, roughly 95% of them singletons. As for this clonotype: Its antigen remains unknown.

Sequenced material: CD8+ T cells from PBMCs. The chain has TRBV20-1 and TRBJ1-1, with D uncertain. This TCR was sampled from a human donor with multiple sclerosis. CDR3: CSARNPGTEAFF. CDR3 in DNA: TGCAGTGCTAGGAACCCTGGCACTGAAGCTTTCTTT.